These 12 T cell receptor beta chains originate from one sample sequenced in a study of blood T cell repertoires in COVID-19. The table came from immunoSEQ multiplex PCR; TCRdb's copy has only in-frame clones and leaves some out. The sample yields 140,000 to 150,000 clones, more than 75% seen once. The sample was peripheral blood. The receptors here all came from a woman in her fifties or sixties with active or convalescent COVID-19.

In nucleotides, the CDR3 is TGTGCCAGCAGCGAACCCGGACGGGGAGGTGGCAATCAGCCCCAGCATTTT. Amino acid sequence: CASSEPGRGGGNQPQHF. J is TRBJ1-5 and V is TRBV6-1, with unresolved D. V was shortened by 6 bases and J by 2 bases, with 20 bases between the two germline ends. Germline assignment: CDR1 MNHNS and CDR2 SASEGT. CDR3 length: 17 residues.

This clone was detected a few times. This rearrangement joins TRBV2 to TRBJ2-3; TRBD2 might be the D (5 bases). The germline gives CDR1 SNHLY, CDR2 FYNNEI. Between the trimmed V and J ends, which lost 6 bases and 9 bases, there was a span of 13 bases. The CDR3 extends over 12 amino acids. CDR3 region: CASRSLDLTQYF. The CDR3 DNA reads as TGTGCCAGCAGATCACTAGACTTAACGCAGTATTTT.

V gene TRBV28 combines with J gene TRBJ1-2; possible D gene TRBD1, 6 bases. V lost 3 bases to trimming and J lost 5 bases, with 19 bases between them. This CDR3 contains 16 residues. Germline assignment: CDR1 MDHEN and CDR2 SYDVKM. The CDR3, as DNA: TGTGCCAGCAGTTTTTCTTCTACCTCTCAGGGGTATGGCTACACCTTC. Protein sequence: CASSFSSTSQGYGYTF.

This rearrangement joins TRBV19 to TRBJ1-1; the D is unclear. CDR1 LNHDA and CDR2 SQIVND come from the germline V gene (reference sequence). The CDR3 has 14 residues. V gave up 3 bases and J gave up 1 base, with 9 bases separating them. The CDR3 region has the DNA TGTGCCAGTAGTATGAGGGCGGGGAACACTGAAGCTTTCTTT. It encodes CASSMRAGNTEAFF.

The gene calls are TRBV4-3 and TRBJ2-3, with a possible D match to TRBD2 (5 bases). The V gene lost 1 base and the J gene lost 0 bases, with 8 bases spanning the gap. Germline CDR1 LGHNA, CDR2 YSLEER. CDR3 length: 15 amino acids. Written as DNA, the CDR3 is TGCGCCAGCAGCCAAGTTCGGGGTAGCACAGATACGCAGTATTTT. Translating it yields CASSQVRGSTDTQYF.

The sample holds one count of this clone. V usage is TRBV6-1 and J usage is TRBJ1-6, with TRBD1 matching 9 bases. The CDR3 consists of 15 residues. CDR1 MNHNS and CDR2 SASEGT come from the germline V gene. The J segment lost 4 bases and the V segment lost 3 bases, leaving 1 base of the junction unmatched. The CDR3 DNA follows: TGTGCCAGCAGTGACGGGACAGGGTATAATTCACCCCTCCACTTT. The encoded protein is CASSDGTGYNSPLHF.

The gene calls are TRBV7-2 and TRBJ1-2; D is undetermined. Germline loops: CDR1 SGHTA, CDR2 FQGNSA. Trimming cost V 1 base and J 6 bases, with 15 bases left between them. This CDR3 is 15 amino acids long. The CDR3 DNA is TGTGCCAGCAGCTTAGGAGGGTCCAACCCCGATGGCTACACCTTC. Its protein is CASSLGGSNPDGYTF.

The chain has TRBV5-1 and TRBJ1-2, with D unclear. The CDR3 is 13 residues long. CDR1 SGHRS and CDR2 YFSETQ come from the germline V gene. Between the trimmed V and J ends, which lost 0 bases and 6 bases, there was a span of 9 bases. The CDR3 coding sequence is TGCGCCAGCAGCTTGGGCTACGTGGATGGCTACACCTTC. Its protein is CASSLGYVDGYTF.

The CDR3 DNA is TGTGCCAGCAGTGGGCACCTCGAGGGCTATGGCTACACCTTC. Amino acids: CASSGHLEGYGYTF. This chain uses TRBV2 with TRBJ1-2, with D unresolved. Germline CDR1 SNHLY, CDR2 FYNNEI. This CDR3 is built from 14 residues. Between the trimmed V and J ends, which lost 4 bases and 4 bases, there was a span of 13 bases. Together with reference TRBV2 and TRBJ1-2, the CDR3 gives the full variable domain: EPEVTQTPSHQVTQMGQEVILRCVPISNHLYFYWYRQILGQKVEFLVSFYNNEISEKSEIFDDQFSVERPDGSNFTLKIRSTKLEDSAMYFCASSGHLEGYGYTFGSGTRLTVV.

The rearrangement uses TRBV2 and TRBJ2-7; 10 bases are shared with TRBD2. The CDR3 is made up of 16 amino acids. Trimming removed 8 bases from V and 0 bases from J; junction bases left unmatched: 10. CDR1 is SNHLY, CDR2 FYNNEI, per germline. The CDR3 DNA is TGTGCCAGCTTTAGGACCGGGACTAGCGTCTCCTACGAGCAGTACTTC. Amino acids: CASFRTGTSVSYEQYF.

This chain links TRBV30 with TRBJ1-3; D is perhaps TRBD1 (5 bases). This CDR3 has 14 residues. The V and J ends lost 3 bases and 3 bases respectively, with 12 bases between them. Germline V lookup: CDR1 GTSNPN, CDR2 SVGIG (reference sequence). The chain's CDR3 is CAWRLTAGGNTIYF. In DNA form, the CDR3 reads TGTGCCTGGAGACTGACAGCAGGTGGAAACACCATATATTTT.

J is TRBJ2-1 and V is TRBV7-9, with D possibly being TRBD1 (5 bases). Per germline, CDR1 SEHNR and CDR2 FQNEAQ (reference sequence). Trimming left V 5 bases short and J 7 bases short, with 12 bases between. The length of the CDR3 is 13 residues. The CDR3 here is CASSAPRGNEQFF. CDR3 in DNA: TGTGCCAGCAGCGCCCCTAGGGGAAATGAGCAGTTCTTC.